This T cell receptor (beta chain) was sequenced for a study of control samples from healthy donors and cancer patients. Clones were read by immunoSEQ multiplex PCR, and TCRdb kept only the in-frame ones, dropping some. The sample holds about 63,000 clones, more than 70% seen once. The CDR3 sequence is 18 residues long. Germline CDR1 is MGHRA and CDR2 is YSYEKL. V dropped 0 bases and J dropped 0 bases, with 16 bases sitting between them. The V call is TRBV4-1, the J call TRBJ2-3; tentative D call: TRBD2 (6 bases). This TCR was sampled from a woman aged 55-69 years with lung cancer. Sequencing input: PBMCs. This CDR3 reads CASSQEVRGSGSTDTQYF. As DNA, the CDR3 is TGCGCCAGCAGCCAAGAAGTGAGGGGTAGCGGTAGCACAGATACGCAGTATTTT.